There are many counts of the clone carrying this T cell receptor (beta chain). Its antigen is unknown. This sample stems from a study of T cell repertoires in cytomegalovirus infection. Broader study findings: CMV-specific TCR beta clonotypes restricted by HLA-C dominated the ex vivo response.

One entry per CDR3 protein, called by TCRdb with MiXCR from the reads. Of some 300,000 distinct CDR3 sequences in the sample, about 9.2% are singletons; the top ten hold approximately 2.4%. Trimming cost V 0 bases and J 5 bases, with 11 bases left between them. Looked up from germline, CDR1 is SGDLS and CDR2 is YYNGEE. The length of the CDR3 is 14 residues. What was sequenced was PBMCs. V usage is TRBV9 and J usage is TRBJ2-5; D is unclear. This clonotype was sampled from a human donor in good health (CMV status not recorded). Some clones in this sample may be carry-over from other donors' samples. Here the CDR3 reads CASSVVSTAETQYF. The CDR3 region has the DNA TGTGCCAGCAGCGTAGTTTCTACTGCGGAGACCCAGTACTTC.